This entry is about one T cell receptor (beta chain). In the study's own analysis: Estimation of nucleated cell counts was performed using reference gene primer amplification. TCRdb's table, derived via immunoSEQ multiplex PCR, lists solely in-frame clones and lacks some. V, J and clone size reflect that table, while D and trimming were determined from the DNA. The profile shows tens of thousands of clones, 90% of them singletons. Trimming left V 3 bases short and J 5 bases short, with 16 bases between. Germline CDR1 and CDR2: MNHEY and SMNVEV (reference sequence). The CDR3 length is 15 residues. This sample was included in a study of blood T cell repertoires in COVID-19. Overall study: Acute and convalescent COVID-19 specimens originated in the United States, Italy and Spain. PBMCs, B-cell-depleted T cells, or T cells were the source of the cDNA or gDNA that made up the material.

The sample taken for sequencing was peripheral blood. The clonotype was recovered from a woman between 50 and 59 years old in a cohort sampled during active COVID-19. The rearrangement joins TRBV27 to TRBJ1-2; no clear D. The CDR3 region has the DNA TGTGCCAGCAGTTTCCGATCCCGGGGAGGATATGGCTACACCTTC. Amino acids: CASSFRSRGGYGYTF.